What follows are 5 T cell receptor beta chains derived from one specimen sequenced in a study of T cell repertoires in cytomegalovirus infection. From the reads, TCRdb called clonotypes with MiXCR, one entry per CDR3 protein. The sample consists of 680,000 or so distinct CDR3 sequences, 35% to 45% of them appearing once. The source material was PBMCs. The origin of the receptors is a human donor in good health (CMV status not recorded). Some clones in this sample may be carry-over from other donors' samples.

This CDR3 is CASTGKPNQPQHF. The CDR3, as DNA: TGTGCCAGCACCGGAAAACCTAATCAGCCCCAGCATTTT. The rearrangement links TRBV7-4 to TRBJ1-5; D is ambiguous. V was shortened by 7 bases and J by 4 bases, with 11 bases between the two germline ends. Per germline, CDR1 SGHVT and CDR2 SQSDAQ. This CDR3 has 13 amino acids.

This clonotype was recorded at least ten times. The chain uses TRBV6-1 and TRBJ2-7; D gene uncertain. Trimming removed 2 bases from V and 3 bases from J, with 11 bases in between. Per the germline V gene, CDR1 is MNHNS and CDR2 is SASEGT. The CDR3 has 14 residues. The CDR3 nucleotides read TGTGCCAGCAGTGAACAGCAGGCCATCTACGAGCAGTACTTC. This translates into CASSEQQAIYEQYF.

This rearrangement joins TRBV27 to TRBJ2-2; D remains unclear. Trimming took off 5 bases at V and 0 bases at J, with 10 bases between the two ends. CDR1 and CDR2 (germline): MNHEY, SMNVEV (reference sequence). The CDR3 has 15 residues. The CDR3 region is CASSRDFANTGELFF. In nucleotides, the CDR3 is TGTGCCAGCAGTCGAGACTTCGCGAACACCGGGGAGCTGTTTTTT.

This clonotype was counted at least ten times. The chain recombines TRBV7-2 with TRBJ1-1, with 11 nucleotides matching TRBD1. Germline lookup yields CDR1 SGHTA and CDR2 FQGNSA. The CDR3 runs to 15 residues. V trimming: 5 bases; J trimming: 2 bases; junction bases outside the gene matches: 4. As DNA, the CDR3 is TGTGCCAGCAGCGCGGGGACAGGGGGAAACACTGAAGCTTTCTTT. Its translation is CASSAGTGGNTEAFF.

This clonotype was picked up a small number of times. This chain connects TRBV27 to TRBJ1-2; 7 positions match TRBD1. The CDR3 length is 14 residues. The germline V gene has CDR1 MNHEY and CDR2 SMNVEV (reference sequence). V shed 5 bases, J shed 4 bases, and the junction held 7 bases outside the gene matches. This CDR3 reads CASSPLDRPYGYTF. CDR3 bases: TGTGCCAGCAGTCCTTTGGACAGGCCCTATGGCTACACCTTC.